This note documents a single T cell receptor beta chain sequence. This specimen comes from a study of blood T cell repertoires in COVID-19. Authors' processing steps: Estimation of nucleated cell counts was performed using reference gene primer amplification. Method: immunoSEQ multiplex PCR; TCRdb's copy keeps in-frame clones and lacks some. That table furnishes V, J and clone size, whereas the DNA furnished D and trimming. In the table there are 150,000 or so clones, roughly 88% of which are singletons. The CDR3 sequence is 16 residues long. V lost 2 bases, J lost 3 bases, and 13 bases lay in between.

The rearrangement links TRBV6-7 to TRBJ2-2, with D unresolved. TRBV6-7 has ORF status, its function being uncertain. This sequence originates from a woman aged 60 to 75 with acute or convalescent COVID-19. The source material was peripheral blood. The CDR3 DNA is TGTGCCAGCAGTTACATCTTGCTGGAGTACACCGGGGAGCTGTTTTTT. Protein product: CASSYILLEYTGELFF.